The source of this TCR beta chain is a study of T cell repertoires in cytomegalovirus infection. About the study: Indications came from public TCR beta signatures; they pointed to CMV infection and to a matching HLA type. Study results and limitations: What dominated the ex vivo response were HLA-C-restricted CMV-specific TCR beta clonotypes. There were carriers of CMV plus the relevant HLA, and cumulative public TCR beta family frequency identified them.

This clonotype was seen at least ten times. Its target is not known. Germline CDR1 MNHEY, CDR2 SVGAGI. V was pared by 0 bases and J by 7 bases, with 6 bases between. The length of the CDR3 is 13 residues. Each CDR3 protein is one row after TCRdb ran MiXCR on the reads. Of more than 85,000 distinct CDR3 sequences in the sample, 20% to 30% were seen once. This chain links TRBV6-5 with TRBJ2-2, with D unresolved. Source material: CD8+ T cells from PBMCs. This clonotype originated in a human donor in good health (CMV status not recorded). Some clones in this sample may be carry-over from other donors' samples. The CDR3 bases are TGTGCCAGCAGTTACTCACCCGTCGGGGAGCTGTTTTTT. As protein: CASSYSPVGELFF.